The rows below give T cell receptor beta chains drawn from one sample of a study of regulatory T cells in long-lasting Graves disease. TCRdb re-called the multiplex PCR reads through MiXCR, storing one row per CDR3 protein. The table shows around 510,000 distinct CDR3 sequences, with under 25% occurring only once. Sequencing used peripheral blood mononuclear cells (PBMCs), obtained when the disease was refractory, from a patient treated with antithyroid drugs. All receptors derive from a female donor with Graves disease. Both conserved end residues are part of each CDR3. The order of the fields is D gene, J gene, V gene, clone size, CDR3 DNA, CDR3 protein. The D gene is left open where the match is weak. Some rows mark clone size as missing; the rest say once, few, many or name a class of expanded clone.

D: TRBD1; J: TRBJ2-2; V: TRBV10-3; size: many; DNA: TGTGCCACCAAGGGGACAGCGAACACCGGGGAGCTGTTTTTT; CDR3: CATKGTANTGELFF
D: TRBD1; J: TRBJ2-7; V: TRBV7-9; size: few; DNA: TGTGCCAGCAGCCGAACGCCCGGGACAGGGCTGATCCACGAGCAGTACTTC; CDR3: CASSRTPGTGLIHEQYF
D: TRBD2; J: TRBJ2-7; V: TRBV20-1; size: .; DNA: TGCAGTGCTAGCTTTCTAGCGGGAGGGCCTCTTGTCGAGCAGTACTTC; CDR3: CSASFLAGGPLVEQYF
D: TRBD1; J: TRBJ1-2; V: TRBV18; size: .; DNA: TGTGCCAGCTCACCGCCTGACAGGGACCCTAACTATGGCTACACCTTC; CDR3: CASSPPDRDPNYGYTF
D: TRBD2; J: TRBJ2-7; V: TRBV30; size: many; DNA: TGTGCCTTCACTAGCGGGACGGTCGAGCAGTACTTC; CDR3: CAFTSGTVEQYF
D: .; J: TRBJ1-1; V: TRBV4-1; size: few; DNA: TGCGCCAGCAGTCGACAGGATGAAGCTTTCTTT; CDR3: CASSRQDEAFF
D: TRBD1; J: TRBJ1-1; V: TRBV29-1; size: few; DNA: TGCAGCGTTGAAGTAGGACTAAGGGGGCCGAACACTGAAGCTTTCTTT; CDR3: CSVEVGLRGPNTEAFF
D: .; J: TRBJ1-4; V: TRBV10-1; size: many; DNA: TGCGCCAGCATAAAAGGGCGGCAGATGGAAAAACTGTTTTTT; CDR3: CASIKGRQMEKLFF
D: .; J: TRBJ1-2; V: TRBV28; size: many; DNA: TGTGCCAGCAGCCCCGGGATGAGGGCTTGGGACTATGGCTACACCTTC; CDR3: CASSPGMRAWDYGYTF
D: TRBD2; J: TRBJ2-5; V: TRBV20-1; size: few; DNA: TGCAGTGCTAGTACACTAGCGGGAGGGCCTCAAGAGACCCAGTACTTC; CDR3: CSASTLAGGPQETQYF